This T cell receptor beta chain came from a study of shared clonotypes between healthy human individuals. TCRdb keeps only in-frame clones here, not all; method: immunoSEQ multiplex PCR. Of around 1,100,000 clones listed, roughly 80% are singletons. The V gene end was trimmed by 7 bases and the J gene end by 6 bases; junction bases not matched to a gene: 4. Germline V gene lookup returns CDR1 ENHRY and CDR2 SYGVKD. CDR3 size: 13 residues. Sequenced material: memory CD4+ T cells from PBMCs. Subset in this sample: CD45RA-negative fraction. The gene calls are TRBV10-3 and TRBJ1-1; TRBD1 agrees at 11 bases. This TCR was sampled from a man younger than 35 in good health. Some clones in this sample may be carry-over from other donors' samples. The CDR3 sequence is CAIKGQGVAEAFF. CDR3 bases: TGTGCCATCAAGGGACAGGGGGTTGCTGAAGCTTTCTTT.